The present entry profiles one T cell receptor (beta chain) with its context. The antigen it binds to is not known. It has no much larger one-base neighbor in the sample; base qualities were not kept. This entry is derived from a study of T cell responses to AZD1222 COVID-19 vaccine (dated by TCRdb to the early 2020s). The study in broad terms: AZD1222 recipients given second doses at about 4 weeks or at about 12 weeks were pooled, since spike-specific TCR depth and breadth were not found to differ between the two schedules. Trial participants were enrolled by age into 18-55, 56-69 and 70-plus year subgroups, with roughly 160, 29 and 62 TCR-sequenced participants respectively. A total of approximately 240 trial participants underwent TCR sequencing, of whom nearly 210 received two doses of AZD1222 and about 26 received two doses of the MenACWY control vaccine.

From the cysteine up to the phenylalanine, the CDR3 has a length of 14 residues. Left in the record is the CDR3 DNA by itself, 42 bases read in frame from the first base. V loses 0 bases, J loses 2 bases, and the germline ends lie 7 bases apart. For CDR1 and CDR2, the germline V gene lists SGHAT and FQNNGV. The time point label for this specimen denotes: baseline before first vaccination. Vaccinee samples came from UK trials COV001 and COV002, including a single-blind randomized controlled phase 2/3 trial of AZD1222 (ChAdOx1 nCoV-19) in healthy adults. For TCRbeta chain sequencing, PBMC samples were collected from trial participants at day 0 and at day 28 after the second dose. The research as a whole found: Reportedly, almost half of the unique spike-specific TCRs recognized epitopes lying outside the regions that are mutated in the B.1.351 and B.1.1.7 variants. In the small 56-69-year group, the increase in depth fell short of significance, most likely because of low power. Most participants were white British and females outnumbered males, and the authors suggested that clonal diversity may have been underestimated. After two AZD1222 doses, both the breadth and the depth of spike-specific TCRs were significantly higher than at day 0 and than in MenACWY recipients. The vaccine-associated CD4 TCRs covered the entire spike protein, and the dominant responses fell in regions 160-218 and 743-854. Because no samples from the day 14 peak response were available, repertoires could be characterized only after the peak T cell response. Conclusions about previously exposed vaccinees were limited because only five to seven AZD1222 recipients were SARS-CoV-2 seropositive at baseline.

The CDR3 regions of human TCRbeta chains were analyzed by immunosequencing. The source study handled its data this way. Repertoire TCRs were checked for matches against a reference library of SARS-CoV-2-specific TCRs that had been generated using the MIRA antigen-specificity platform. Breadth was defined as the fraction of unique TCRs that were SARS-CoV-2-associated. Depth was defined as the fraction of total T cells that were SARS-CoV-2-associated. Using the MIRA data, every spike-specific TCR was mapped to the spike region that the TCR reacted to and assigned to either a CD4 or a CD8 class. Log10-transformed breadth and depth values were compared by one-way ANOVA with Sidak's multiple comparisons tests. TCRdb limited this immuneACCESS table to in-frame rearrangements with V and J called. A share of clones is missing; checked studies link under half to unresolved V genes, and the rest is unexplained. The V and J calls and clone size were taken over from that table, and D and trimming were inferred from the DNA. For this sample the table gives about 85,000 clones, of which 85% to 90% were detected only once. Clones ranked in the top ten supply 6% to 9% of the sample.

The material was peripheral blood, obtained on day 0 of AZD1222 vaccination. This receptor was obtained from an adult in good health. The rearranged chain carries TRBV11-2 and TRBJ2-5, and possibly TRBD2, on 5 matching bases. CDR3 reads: CASSLETRQETQYF. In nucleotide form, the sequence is TGTGCCAGCAGCTTAGAAACTAGGCAAGAGACCCAGTACTTC.